The 31 T cell receptor beta chains below come from one sample, sequenced in a study of B cell selection in AIRE deficiency. The assay was immunoSEQ multiplex PCR, and TCRdb's table has in-frame clones only and misses some. The data show about 23,000 clones, 97% seen once. Sorting defined conventional CD4 T cells as CD4+CD127+. The sequencing input was conventional CD4+ T cells sorted from PBMCs. Receptors originate from a human donor with AIRE deficiency.

The V call is TRBV4-3, the J call TRBJ2-7, with 7 nucleotides matching TRBD1. Germline trimming cut 3 bases from V and 0 bases from J; bases unmatched to any gene: 5. The CDR3 totals 15 residues. The germline V gene has CDR1 LGHNA and CDR2 YSLEER. CDR3 residues: CASSQRQGYSYEQYF. In DNA form, the CDR3 reads TGCGCCAGCAGCCAGAGACAGGGTTACTCCTACGAGCAGTACTTC.

The V gene is TRBV28, the J gene TRBJ1-4, with TRBD1 matching 9 bases. CDR1 is MDHEN, CDR2 SYDVKM, per germline. The CDR3 has 15 amino acids. V lost 3 bases to trimming and J lost 12 bases; unmatched junction nucleotides: 11. CDR3 in amino acids: CASSLDRGLTVELFF. The CDR3 nucleotides read TGTGCCAGCAGTTTGGACAGGGGTCTTACGGTGGAACTGTTTTTT.

On this clone: An end of the junction differs from the germline gene, which may be a read error. The chain carries TRBV7-7 and TRBJ1-2, with a possible D match to TRBD1 (6 bases). The V gene's germline CDR1 is SSHAT and CDR2 FNYEAQ (reference sequence). This CDR3 region has 15 residues. The CDR3 here is CASSPTGSLHYGYTF. The CDR3 nucleotides read TGTGCTAGCAGCCCCACAGGGTCCCTGCACTATGGCTACACCTTC.

This chain uses TRBV4-3 with TRBJ1-6, with 8 bases identical to TRBD1. Germline trimming cut 3 bases from V and 7 bases from J; bases unmatched to any gene: 5. The germline V gene encodes CDR1 LGHNA and CDR2 YSLEER. The CDR3 has 15 residues. CDR3 coding DNA: TGCGCCAGCAGCCAGACCGGGACAGGAAATTCACCCCTCCACTTT. Encoded protein: CASSQTGTGNSPLHF.

This chain joins TRBV19 and TRBJ2-1; D remains unclear. CDR3 size: 13 residues. Germline CDR1 is LNHDA and CDR2 is SQIVND (reference sequence). V gave up 10 bases and J gave up 0 bases, with 10 bases separating them. The CDR3 reads CATRRLSYNEQFF. CDR3 nucleotides: TGTGCCACTCGGAGACTCTCCTACAATGAGCAGTTCTTC.

The chain has TRBV7-2 and TRBJ1-5, with 9 nucleotides matching TRBD1. CDR3 length: 15 amino acids. Looked up from germline, CDR1 is SGHTA and CDR2 is FQGNSA. The J segment lost 3 bases and the V segment lost 5 bases, leaving 5 bases of the junction unmatched. The CDR3, as DNA: TGTGCCAGCAGCCGGGGACAGGGAGCCAATCAGCCCCAGCATTTT. Amino acids: CASSRGQGANQPQHF. Looking up the rest from reference TRBV7-2 and TRBJ1-5 gives the full variable domain: GAGVSQSPSNKVTEKGKDVELRCDPISGHTALYWYRQSLGQGLEFLIYFQGNSAPDKSGLPSDRFSAERTGGSVSTLTIQRTQQEDSAVYLCASSRGQGANQPQHFGDGTRLSIL.

This clone was seen just once. The chain is built from TRBV6-5 and TRBJ1-2; the D is unclear. Germline V lookup: CDR1 MNHEY, CDR2 SVGAGI. Between the trimmed V and J ends, which lost 2 bases and 2 bases, there was a span of 9 bases. There are 14 residues in the CDR3. The CDR3 nucleotides read TGTGCCAGCAGTTACCGTTCAAGAAACTATGGCTACACCTTC. The encoded protein is CASSYRSRNYGYTF.

V usage is TRBV6-4 and J usage is TRBJ2-7; D uncertain. The CDR3 runs 13 residues. Per germline, CDR1 MRHNA and CDR2 SNTAGT. The V gene lost 8 bases and the J gene lost 3 bases, with 14 bases spanning the gap. Here the CDR3 DNA reads TGTGCCAGCTCAGCTAAGCCTCACTACGAGCAGTACTTC. It specifies CASSAKPHYEQYF.

This rearrangement joins TRBV11-3 to TRBJ2-5, with D perhaps TRBD1 (6 bases). This CDR3 comprises 14 residues. V lost 6 bases and J 2 bases, leaving 13 bases between the germline ends. Per germline, CDR1 SGHNT and CDR2 YENEEA. In DNA form, the CDR3 reads TGTGCCAGCAGTGGGGACACGGGGCAAGAGACCCAGTACTTC. Amino acids: CASSGDTGQETQYF. Supplemented by reference TRBV11-3 and TRBJ2-5, the full variable domain reads EAGVVQSPRYKIIEKKQPVAFWCNPISGHNTLYWYLQNLGQGPELLIRYENEEAVDDSQLPKDRFSAERLKGVDSTLKIQPAELGDSAVYLCASSGDTGQETQYFGPGTRLLVL.

This clone was seen once. The rearrangement joins TRBV27 to TRBJ1-1, with D perhaps matching TRBD1 (5 bases). This CDR3 contains 11 residues. Germline values: CDR1 MNHEY, CDR2 SMNVEV (reference sequence). Deletions cut 4 bases from V and 6 bases from J, with 6 bases between. This CDR3 is CASSSRAEAFF. The CDR3 DNA reads as TGTGCCAGCAGTTCCAGGGCTGAAGCTTTCTTT.

The chain links TRBV7-2 to TRBJ2-3, with 8 bases matching TRBD2. This CDR3 has 17 amino acids. CDR1 SGHTA and CDR2 FQGNSA come from the germline V gene. V trimming: 5 bases; J trimming: 4 bases; junction bases outside the gene matches: 14. CDR3: CASSQLGSGSGPDTQYF. The CDR3 nucleotides are TGTGCCAGCAGCCAGCTTGGGAGCGGGAGTGGCCCAGATACGCAGTATTTT.

The rearrangement uses TRBV15 and TRBJ2-7; TRBD2 might be the D (6 bases). The CDR3 is 15 amino acids. Germline CDR1 LNHNV, CDR2 YYDKDF (reference sequence). The V and J ends lost 1 base and 3 bases respectively, with 13 bases between them. This CDR3 reads CATSRAGAPVYEQYF. CDR3 DNA sequence: TGTGCCACCAGCAGAGCGGGAGCCCCAGTCTACGAGCAGTACTTC.

The chain is built from TRBV10-1 and TRBJ2-7; D remains unclear. The V gene's germline CDR1 is WNHNN and CDR2 SYGVQD (reference sequence). The V end was cut by 8 bases, the J end by 6 bases, with 11 bases between. The CDR3 runs to 11 residues. Here the CDR3 DNA reads TGCGCCAGCGGTGCACCCCCCGAGCAGTACTTC. Translating it yields CASGAPPEQYF.

The V and J genes are TRBV5-1 and TRBJ2-3; D is undetermined. The V gene's germline CDR1 is SGHRS and CDR2 YFSETQ. V was pared by 1 base and J by 0 bases, with 15 bases between. This CDR3 is 17 amino acids long. The DNA of the CDR3 is TGCGCCAGCAGCTTGAGGTACCAGCTGGCTAGCACAGATACGCAGTATTTT. Translated, it gives CASSLRYQLASTDTQYF.

The chain links TRBV6-6 to TRBJ2-5; D is unresolved. Per germline, CDR1 MNHNY and CDR2 SVGAGI (reference sequence). V shed 5 bases and J shed 4 bases, with 11 bases lying between them. CDR3 length: 13 amino acids. The CDR3 sequence is CASSLGLTETQYF. In DNA form, the CDR3 reads TGTGCCAGCAGTCTGGGATTAACAGAGACCCAGTACTTC.

The V gene is TRBV19, the J gene TRBJ2-3, with a tentative D call TRBD1 (6 bases). V lost 7 bases, J lost 4 bases, and 18 bases lay in between. CDR1 is LNHDA and CDR2 is SQIVND in the germline V gene (reference sequence). CDR3 size: 15 residues. CDR3 in DNA: TGTGCCAGTACCCTAAGCACAGGGAACTCAGATACGCAGTATTTT. Translating gives CASTLSTGNSDTQYF.

The chain has TRBV7-3 and TRBJ2-1, with D possibly called TRBD1 or TRBD2 (5 bases each). The CDR3 extends over 15 amino acids. Germline V gives CDR1 SGHTA, CDR2 FQGTGA. V gave up 0 bases and J gave up 9 bases, with 15 bases separating them. This chain's CDR3 is CASSLTGTSVSEQFF. The CDR3 nucleotides read TGTGCCAGCAGCTTAACCGGGACCTCCGTTAGTGAGCAGTTCTTC.

The chain joins TRBV6-5 to TRBJ2-1, with D possibly TRBD2 on 5 matching bases. Looked up from germline, CDR1 is MNHEY and CDR2 is SVGAGI. This CDR3 has 16 amino acids. Trimming took 2 bases from V and 1 from J, leaving 12 bases between them. As DNA, the CDR3 is TGTGCCAGCAGTTACCGTGGAGCGGATTCCTACAATGAGCAGTTCTTC. This gives the protein CASSYRGADSYNEQFF.

The chain employs TRBV29-1 and TRBJ2-7, with TRBD1 matching 10 bases. The trim removed 6 bases at V and 2 bases at J, leaving 1 base unmatched. In germline, CDR1 is SQVTM, CDR2 ANQGSEA. The CDR3 totals 12 residues. Written as DNA, the CDR3 is TGCAGCGTGGGACAGGGGACCTACGAGCAGTACTTC. Its translation is CSVGQGTYEQYF.

This sequence joins TRBV28 and TRBJ2-1, with TRBD1 identical over 10 bases. J lost 6 bases, V lost 6 bases, and 8 bases had no gene match. The CDR3 contains 15 residues. Germline lookup yields CDR1 MDHEN and CDR2 SYDVKM. This chain's CDR3 is CASSPPGQGINEQFF. For the CDR3, the DNA is TGTGCCAGCAGCCCCCCGGGACAGGGGATCAATGAGCAGTTCTTC.

The CDR3 bases are TGTGCCAGCAGTCTCCGACGGGGGGCTGGGTTCTCTTACGAGCAGTACTTC. Encoded protein: CASSLRRGAGFSYEQYF. J is TRBJ2-7 and V is TRBV28, with a possible D match to TRBD2 (7 bases). Germline CDR1 MDHEN, CDR2 SYDVKM. V was trimmed by 5 bases and J by 4 bases, leaving 24 bases between them. There are 17 residues in the CDR3.

This clone was seen only once. The V call is TRBV14, the J call TRBJ1-5; tentatively, D is TRBD1 (5 bases). Trimming removed 6 bases at V and 3 bases at J, with 12 bases between. Germline lookup yields CDR1 SGHDN and CDR2 FVKESK. The CDR3 is made up of 14 amino acids. CDR3 sequence: CASSAGSNNQPQHF. As DNA, the CDR3 is TGTGCCAGCAGTGCAGGGAGTAACAATCAGCCCCAGCATTTT.

This clone was observed a single time. The rearrangement links TRBV27 to TRBJ1-5; 7 bases are a match to TRBD1. Germline-derived CDR1 and CDR2 are MNHEY and SMNVEV (reference sequence). The ends lost 8 bases at V and 4 bases at J; junction bases unmatched: 8. The CDR3 has 14 residues. The DNA for the CDR3 is TGTGCCAGCGGACGGACAGGAGGTAATCAGCCCCAGCATTTT. The encoded protein is CASGRTGGNQPQHF.

The CDR3 region is CASSLAGRFTEAFF. For the CDR3, the DNA is TGTGCCAGCAGCTTAGCTGGACGGTTCACTGAAGCTTTCTTT. The chain recombines TRBV11-2 with TRBJ1-1; no reliable D call. Germline loops: CDR1 SGHAT, CDR2 FQNNGV. The CDR3 is 14 amino acids. The ends were cut back, 1 base at V and 4 bases at J, with 10 bases in the middle.

This clone appeared a single time. The chain recombines TRBV28 with TRBJ2-7; D unclear. Trimming pared 3 bases from V and 2 bases from J, leaving 5 bases between. CDR1 MDHEN and CDR2 SYDVKM come from the germline V gene. This CDR3 region has 12 residues. This CDR3 is CASSLLTYEQYF. The CDR3, as DNA: TGTGCCAGCAGTTTGCTGACCTACGAGCAGTACTTC.

V is TRBV28 and J is TRBJ2-7; D is tentatively TRBD1 or TRBD2 (5 bases each). This CDR3 is 13 amino acids long. Per the germline V gene, CDR1 is MDHEN and CDR2 is SYDVKM. Deletions cut 8 bases from V and 1 base from J, with 12 bases between. The DNA of the CDR3 is TGTGCCAGCGAGGGGTCCAATTCCTACGAGCAGTACTTC. As protein: CASEGSNSYEQYF.

This rearrangement joins TRBV7-3 to TRBJ1-4, with TRBD1 as a possible D gene (5 bases). Looked up from germline, CDR1 is SGHTA and CDR2 is FQGTGA. This CDR3 is built from 15 residues. The ends were cut back, 2 bases at V and 8 bases at J, with 15 bases in the middle. This CDR3 is CASSLRAGSGEKLFF. In DNA, the CDR3 is TGTGCCAGCAGCTTACGGGCAGGGAGTGGAGAAAAACTGTTTTTT.

This chain joins TRBV6-1 and TRBJ2-7; no reliable D call. Per germline, CDR1 MNHNS and CDR2 SASEGT. The CDR3 sequence is 13 residues long. V dropped 5 bases and J dropped 3 bases, with 11 bases sitting between them. In DNA form, the CDR3 reads TGTGCCAGCAGTCCCAGATCGGACTACGAGCAGTACTTC. Protein: CASSPRSDYEQYF.

This clone appeared a single time. This chain connects TRBV5-1 to TRBJ1-4, with a tentative D call TRBD1 (6 bases). The V gene's germline CDR1 is SGHRS and CDR2 YFSETQ. This CDR3 region has 14 residues. Trimming took 3 bases from V and 5 from J, leaving 11 bases between them. The CDR3 DNA sequence: TGCGCCAGCAGCTCCGGACAGAAAAATGAAAAACTGTTTTTT. Translation: CASSSGQKNEKLFF.

V and J are TRBV7-8 and TRBJ2-7; 8 nucleotides agree with TRBD2. Germline assignment: CDR1 SGHVS and CDR2 FQNEAQ. V dropped 3 bases and J dropped 6; count of bases not matched to a gene: 10. This CDR3 is 15 amino acids long. The CDR3 DNA reads TGTGCCAGCAGCTTGTTGTCGGGGGGGAGGTCCGAGCAGTACTTC. Amino acids: CASSLLSGGRSEQYF.

This chain connects TRBV28 to TRBJ1-4, with 8 nucleotides matching TRBD1. With 5 bases clipped from V and 3 bases from J, the junction kept 5 bases outside the gene matches. Germline lookup yields CDR1 MDHEN and CDR2 SYDVKM. The CDR3 runs 15 residues. CDR3 sequence: CASSPRTGSNEKLFF. CDR3 bases: TGTGCCAGCAGTCCTAGGACAGGGTCTAATGAAAAACTGTTTTTT. Together with reference TRBV28 and TRBJ1-4, the CDR3 gives the full variable domain: DVKVTQSSRYLVKRTGEKVFLECVQDMDHENMFWYRQDPGLGLRLIYFSYDVKMKEKGDIPEGYSVSREKKERFSLILESASTNQTSMYLCASSPRTGSNEKLFFGSGTQLSVL.